These T cell receptor beta chains were read from a single sample in a study of blood T cells in healthy people across ages. In TCRdb, the 5' RACE reads were re-called with MiXCR into one record per CDR3 protein. Of about 780,000 distinct CDR3 sequences listed, about 26% were seen once; the top ten hold around 3%. Another study also made use of these data, one on T cells of mothers and their children.

Material for sequencing was blood. Receptor source: a boy under 18 in good health. The CDR3 runs from the conserved cysteine through the conserved F or W.

J | V | CDR3
. | TRBV12-3/TRBV12-4 | CASSRLAGTTYEQYF
TRBJ1-1 | TRBV30 | CAWSIVLRSTEAFF
TRBJ2-7 | TRBV28 | CASMIPGTGAHEQYF
TRBJ2-1 | TRBV12-3/TRBV12-4 | CASSIGLAGTSEQFF
TRBJ2-1 | TRBV4-1 | CASRANYLRSSYNEQFF
TRBJ2-1 | TRBV7-3 | CASSLTPSGNEQFF
TRBJ1-2 | TRBV5-1 | CASSPGQLDNYGYTF
. | TRBV21-1 | CASSKTSGGAGETQYF
TRBJ2-1 | TRBV29-1 | CSASIGTGSYNEQFF
TRBJ2-7 | TRBV3-1 | CASSQDPKGNGYEQYF
. | TRBV12-3/TRBV12-4 | CASSLARGWYEQFF
TRBJ1-1 | TRBV12-3/TRBV12-4 | CASTLGQGGAFF
TRBJ2-4 | TRBV21-1 | CASSPQRVEAKNIQYF
TRBJ2-2 | TRBV2 | CASSVRQLNTGELFF